This T cell receptor (beta chain) is from a study of T cells in localized non-small cell lung cancer. Study-wide results and caveats: Among the tissues sampled, uninvolved adjacent lung had the highest T cell clonality, above tumor.

Remarks on this clone: What it binds is unknown.

Here immunoSEQ multiplex PCR was the method, and the copy in TCRdb shows in-frame clones only, minus some. The profile shows about 78,000 clones, 84% of them singletons. The sequence was obtained from a man aged 35 to 70 with stage I lung adenocarcinoma. Source: peripheral blood, taken before any cancer treatment.

This CDR3 is CASSPRQDQYEQYF. CDR3 bases: TGTGCCAGCAGCCCGCGACAGGATCAGTACGAGCAGTACTTC. The chain recombines TRBV7-8 with TRBJ2-7, with D maybe TRBD1 (6 bases). V lost 5 bases and J lost 4, with 15 bases in between. The length of the CDR3 is 14 residues. Looked up from germline, CDR1 is SGHVS and CDR2 is FQNEAQ.